The 27 T cell receptor beta chains below come from one sample, sequenced in a study of blood T cell repertoires in COVID-19. Sequencing was performed with immunoSEQ multiplex PCR; in TCRdb, only in-frame clones are kept and a portion is missing. The sample includes 250,000 or so clones, more than 70% seen only once; the top ten take roughly an eighth. The specimen was peripheral blood. These receptors came from a man of 80 years or more with acute or convalescent COVID-19.

This chain uses TRBV11-2 with TRBJ1-5, with 7 bases that match TRBD1. With V trimmed by 5 bases and J by 5 bases, 9 bases remained unmatched. In germline, CDR1 is SGHAT, CDR2 FQNNGV. CDR3 size: 15 residues. CDR3 nucleotide sequence: TGTGCCAGCAGCCCGTCGGGGGACAGCTATCAGCCCCAGCATTTT. Protein product: CASSPSGDSYQPQHF.

This sequence joins TRBV5-1 and TRBJ2-2; 9 bases are shared with TRBD2. J was trimmed by 5 bases and V by 3 bases; bases with no gene match: 8. Germline V gene lookup returns CDR1 SGHRS and CDR2 YFSETQ. The CDR3 is 16 residues long. The CDR3 DNA is TGCGCCAGCAGCTGGATAGCGGGAGCACGGACCGGGGAGCTGTTTTTT. As protein: CASSWIAGARTGELFF.

This sequence joins TRBV3-1 (or the pseudogene TRBV3-2) and TRBJ1-4, with D possibly being TRBD1 (5 bases). Germline V gene data show CDR1 as LGHDT and CDR2 as YNNKEL (reference sequence). V lost 0 bases, J lost 5 bases, and 10 bases lay in between. This CDR3 has 15 amino acids. The CDR3 loop is CASSQDTAGNEKLFF. As DNA, the CDR3 is TGTGCCAGCAGCCAAGATACGGCAGGGAATGAAAAACTGTTTTTT.

The chain recombines TRBV4-2 with TRBJ2-1; D gene ambiguous. Germline V gene data show CDR1 as LGHNA and CDR2 as YNFKEQ. The CDR3 spans 13 residues. Deletions cut 0 bases from V and 4 bases from J, with 4 bases between. CDR3 sequence reads: CASSQDSYNEQFF. The CDR3 DNA follows: TGTGCCAGCAGCCAAGACTCTTACAATGAGCAGTTCTTC.

The chain combines TRBV10-1 with TRBJ1-2; D ambiguous. The CDR3 contains 13 residues. CDR1 is WNHNN and CDR2 is SYGVQD in the germline V gene (reference sequence). Trimming shortened V by 3 bases and J by 6 bases, and 11 bases separated the two germline ends. The CDR3 DNA reads TGCGCCAGCAGTGACTCGGGGAGGGATGGCTACACCTTC. Translating gives CASSDSGRDGYTF.

This rearrangement joins TRBV18 to TRBJ1-2; 11 bases fit TRBD1. CDR3 size: 14 residues. V was pared by 8 bases and J by 7 bases, with 9 bases of the junction left unmatched. Germline-derived CDR1 and CDR2 are KGHSH and LQKENI. The DNA of the CDR3 is TGTGCCAGCCAAAGGACAGGGGGCGCCTCTGGCTACACCTTC. It translates to CASQRTGGASGYTF.

The chain carries TRBV7-9 and TRBJ1-5; D remains unclear. The V and J ends lost 1 base and 5 bases respectively, with 9 bases between them. CDR3 size: 14 residues. Germline V lookup: CDR1 SEHNR, CDR2 FQNEAQ (reference sequence). The CDR3 region is CASSLETSHQPQHF. In DNA form, the CDR3 reads TGTGCCAGCAGCTTAGAAACAAGTCATCAGCCCCAGCATTTT.

The J gene is TRBJ2-7, the V gene TRBV5-4, with D perhaps matching TRBD2 (6 bases). Trimming left V 5 bases short and J 6 bases short, with 15 bases between. Per the germline V gene, CDR1 is SGHNT and CDR2 is YYREEE (reference sequence). CDR3 length: 13 amino acids. The CDR3 DNA is TGTGCCAGCAGTTTTGCGCCCGGGAGCGAGCAGTACTTC. Protein product: CASSFAPGSEQYF.

The V and J genes are TRBV27 and TRBJ2-4, with a possible D match to TRBD2 (6 bases). Trimming removed 4 bases at V and 0 bases at J, with 13 bases between. In germline, CDR1 is MNHEY, CDR2 SMNVEV (reference sequence). The CDR3 sequence is 16 residues long. This CDR3 reads CASSYPSGLAKNIQYF. The CDR3 nucleotides read TGTGCCAGCAGTTACCCCTCGGGACTAGCCAAAAACATTCAGTACTTC.

This rearrangement joins TRBV21-1 to TRBJ1-1. TRBV21-1 is deemed a pseudogene. This CDR3 is built from 14 residues. As DNA, the CDR3 is TGTGCCAGCAGCTGGCGGAAGGAGAACACTGAAGCTTTCTTT. Its translation is CASSWRKENTEAFF.

The chain is built from TRBV28 and TRBJ2-1, with 7 bases that match TRBD2. The CDR3 totals 17 residues. V shed 4 bases and J 0 bases; nucleotides not matched to a gene: 9. Germline assignment: CDR1 MDHEN and CDR2 SYDVKM. The CDR3 loop reads CASSSQGAGSSYNEQFF. The CDR3 coding sequence is TGTGCCAGCAGTTCCCAGGGAGCGGGGAGCTCCTACAATGAGCAGTTCTTC.

J is TRBJ1-1 and V is TRBV6-6; 10 bases match TRBD1. There are 15 residues in the CDR3. The V gene end was trimmed by 6 bases and the J gene end by 1 base; junction bases not matched to a gene: 5. Per the germline V gene, CDR1 is MNHNY and CDR2 is SVGAGI (reference sequence). The CDR3 DNA follows: TGTGCCAGCAGACAGGGACAGGGGTGGAACACTGAAGCTTTCTTT. Translating gives CASRQGQGWNTEAFF.

J is TRBJ2-3 and V is TRBV4-2; 15 bases fit TRBD2. The CDR3 loop spans 18 amino acids. Per the germline V gene, CDR1 is LGHNA and CDR2 is YNFKEQ. Trimming cost V 3 bases and J 0 bases; bases outside gene matches: 4. The chain's CDR3 is CASSQGLAGGASTDTQYF. The CDR3 DNA is TGTGCCAGCAGCCAGGGACTAGCGGGGGGCGCTAGCACAGATACGCAGTATTTT.

This chain uses TRBV6-1 with TRBJ1-2; a possible D gene is TRBD1 (6 bases). V was trimmed by 0 bases and J by 3 bases, leaving 14 bases between them. The CDR3 has 16 amino acids. Germline assignment: CDR1 MNHNS and CDR2 SASEGT. DNA of the CDR3: TGTGCCAGCAGTGAAGCCGTGGCAGGGGCGGACTATGGCTACACCTTC. It is translated as CASSEAVAGADYGYTF.

This chain uses TRBV21-1 with TRBJ2-7; TRBD1, the table's D call, was not compared with the DNA. TRBV21-1 has pseudogene status. The length of the CDR3 is 14 residues. The CDR3 bases are TGTGCCAGCAGCAACGGACAGCGGAACTACGAGCAGTACTTC. Protein: CASSNGQRNYEQYF.

J is TRBJ1-1 and V is TRBV6-5; D is possibly TRBD1 (5 bases). Per germline, CDR1 MNHEY and CDR2 SVGAGI. Trimming left V 2 bases short and J 1 base short, with 14 bases between. This CDR3 is built from 16 residues. The CDR3 loop reads CASSYRSAGGNTEAFF. CDR3 DNA sequence: TGTGCCAGCAGTTACCGATCCGCGGGGGGGAACACTGAAGCTTTCTTT.

This sequence joins TRBV10-1 and TRBJ1-5; D is ambiguous. With 3 bases removed from V and 4 bases from J, the gap between germline ends came to 7 bases. CDR1 WNHNN and CDR2 SYGVQD come from the germline V gene (reference sequence). This CDR3 is built from 13 residues. Here the CDR3 DNA reads TGCGCCAGCAGTGATCAGATAAATCAGCCCCAGCATTTT. It codes for CASSDQINQPQHF.

This chain connects TRBV9 to TRBJ2-1; 14 bases fit TRBD2. The J segment lost 6 bases and the V segment lost 3 bases, leaving 2 bases of the junction unmatched. The length of the CDR3 is 15 residues. Germline lookup yields CDR1 SGDLS and CDR2 YYNGEE. The DNA of the CDR3 is TGTGCCAGCAGCGGCGGGACTAGCGGGAGCAATGAGCAGTTCTTC. Protein product: CASSGGTSGSNEQFF.

The V gene is TRBV11-2, the J gene TRBJ1-4; D is possibly TRBD1 (6 bases). This CDR3 has 16 residues. Between the trimmed V and J ends, which lost 0 bases and 3 bases, there was a span of 11 bases. Germline values: CDR1 SGHAT, CDR2 FQNNGV. CDR3 sequence reads: CASSLDGAGANEKLFF. CDR3 DNA sequence: TGTGCCAGCAGCTTAGATGGGGCAGGGGCTAATGAAAAACTGTTTTTT.

In its sample, this clone was seen once. The chain employs TRBV6-5 and TRBJ2-3, with TRBD1 identical over 7 bases. Germline V gene data show CDR1 as MNHEY and CDR2 as SVGAGI. This CDR3 contains 15 residues. After removal of 6 bases from V and 0 bases from J, the junction contained 6 bases not matched to a gene. DNA of the CDR3: TGTGCCAGCAGAACAGGACAGGCCAGCACAGATACGCAGTATTTT. This sequence encodes CASRTGQASTDTQYF.

This rearrangement joins TRBV6-4 to TRBJ2-5; weak D call: TRBD1 (6 bases). V lost 8 bases, J lost 3 bases, and 10 bases lay in between. This CDR3 has 12 residues. Germline values: CDR1 MRHNA, CDR2 SNTAGT. The DNA of the CDR3 is TGTGCCAGCCGTAGGACAGAAGAGACCCAGTACTTC. Residues: CASRRTEETQYF.

The V and J genes are TRBV19 and TRBJ1-2, with D possibly TRBD1 on 5 matching bases. V lost 7 bases and J lost 6, with 27 bases in between. The CDR3 contains 17 residues. Per the germline V gene, CDR1 is LNHDA and CDR2 is SQIVND (reference sequence). DNA for the CDR3: TGTGCCAGTAAGATATCGGCGGACACCCTAGTTCACCATGGCTACACCTTC. Encoded protein: CASKISADTLVHHGYTF.

This sequence joins TRBV5-1 and TRBJ2-1; a weak D match, TRBD2 (6 bases). Looked up from germline, CDR1 is SGHRS and CDR2 is YFSETQ. V dropped 0 bases and J dropped 4 bases, with 14 bases sitting between them. The CDR3 consists of 16 residues. The CDR3 reads CASSLVGRDLYNEQFF. CDR3 nucleotide sequence: TGCGCCAGCAGCTTGGTGGGCCGGGACTTATACAATGAGCAGTTCTTC. The entire variable domain, with the rest obtained from reference TRBV5-1 and TRBJ2-1, is as follows: KAGVTQTPRYLIKTRGQQVTLSCSPISGHRSVSWYQQTPGQGLQFLFEYFSETQRNKGNFPGRFSGRQFSNSRSEMNVSTLELGDSALYLCASSLVGRDLYNEQFFGPGTRLTVL.

This clone was detected only a few times. The rearrangement links TRBV21-1 to TRBJ2-7; TRBD1 is the table's D call and was not checked against the DNA. TRBV21-1 is annotated as a pseudogene. The CDR3 spans 15 residues. Written as DNA, the CDR3 is TGTGCCAGTAAGCAAATACGGACAGGGATGTACGAGCAGTACTTC. Its protein product is CASKQIRTGMYEQYF.

The chain recombines TRBV28 with TRBJ2-1; tentatively, D is TRBD2 (5 bases). The germline V gene has CDR1 MDHEN and CDR2 SYDVKM. The CDR3 is made up of 11 amino acids. V was shortened by 5 bases and J by 8 bases, with 7 bases between the two germline ends. This CDR3 reads CASSPRDEQFF. CDR3 nucleotides: TGTGCCAGCAGTCCGAGGGATGAGCAGTTCTTC. The whole variable domain, filled in from reference TRBV28 and TRBJ2-1, reads DVKVTQSSRYLVKRTGEKVFLECVQDMDHENMFWYRQDPGLGLRLIYFSYDVKMKEKGDIPEGYSVSREKKERFSLILESASTNQTSMYLCASSPRDEQFFGPGTRLTVL.

The chain is built from TRBV18 and TRBJ1-2; D may be TRBD1 (5 bases). Trimming pared 3 bases from V and 7 bases from J, leaving 12 bases between. Looked up from germline, CDR1 is KGHSH and CDR2 is LQKENI. The CDR3 covers 13 residues. The CDR3 sequence: CASSPSGGSGYTF. The CDR3 nucleotides are TGTGCCAGCTCACCGTCCGGGGGTAGTGGCTACACCTTC.

The rearrangement uses TRBV27 and TRBJ1-2; D unresolved. V lost 6 bases, J lost 2 bases, and 10 bases lay in between. The CDR3 runs 13 residues. Looked up from germline, CDR1 is MNHEY and CDR2 is SMNVEV (reference sequence). CDR3 sequence (DNA): TGTGCCAGCAGATCTCACAGCAACTATGGCTACACCTTC. Translated: CASRSHSNYGYTF.